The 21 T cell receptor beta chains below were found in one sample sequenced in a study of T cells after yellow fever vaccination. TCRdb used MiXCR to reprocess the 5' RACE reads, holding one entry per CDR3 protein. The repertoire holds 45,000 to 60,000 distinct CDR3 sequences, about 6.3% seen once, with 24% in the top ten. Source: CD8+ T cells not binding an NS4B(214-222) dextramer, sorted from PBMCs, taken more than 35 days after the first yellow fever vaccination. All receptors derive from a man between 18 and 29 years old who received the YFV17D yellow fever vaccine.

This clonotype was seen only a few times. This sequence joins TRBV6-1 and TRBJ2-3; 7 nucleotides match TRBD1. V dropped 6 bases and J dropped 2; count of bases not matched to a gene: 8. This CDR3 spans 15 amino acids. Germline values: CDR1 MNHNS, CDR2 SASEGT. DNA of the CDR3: TGTGCCAGCAGAGCTACAGGGGTTACCACAGATACGCAGTATTTT. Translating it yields CASRATGVTTDTQYF.

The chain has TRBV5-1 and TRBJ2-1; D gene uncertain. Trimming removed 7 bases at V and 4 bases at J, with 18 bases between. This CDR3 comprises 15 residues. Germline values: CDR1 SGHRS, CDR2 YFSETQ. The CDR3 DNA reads TGCGCCAGCGCGTTAATCTGGAACCCTTACAATGAGCAGTTCTTC. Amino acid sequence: CASALIWNPYNEQFF.

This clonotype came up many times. CDR3 coding DNA: TGTGCCAGCAGCAGGGTTGGCGCTGAAGCTTTCTTT. Translation: CASSRVGAEAFF. V gene TRBV7-6 combines with J gene TRBJ1-1, with D unclear. The CDR3 has 12 residues. The V gene's germline CDR1 is SGHVS and CDR2 FNYEAQ. V lost 5 bases and J lost 6, with 10 bases in between.

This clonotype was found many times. The DNA for the CDR3 is TGTGCCAGCAGCCCTGGGTCTTTATACCAAGAGACCCAGTACTTC. Translated, it gives CASSPGSLYQETQYF. The chain employs TRBV7-8 and TRBJ2-5; no reliable D call. Germline assignment: CDR1 SGHVS and CDR2 FQNEAQ. The CDR3 is 15 amino acids. Trimming shortened V by 5 bases and J by 0 bases, and 13 bases separated the two germline ends.

This CDR3 reads CASSQVRGQIGETQYF. The CDR3 coding sequence is TGCGCCAGCAGCCAAGTCCGGGGGCAGATTGGTGAGACCCAGTACTTC. The chain recombines TRBV4-1 with TRBJ2-5; D tentatively reads TRBD1 or TRBD2 (6 bases each). The germline V and J ends were trimmed by 1 base and 5 bases, with 17 bases remaining between them. The CDR3 contains 16 residues. Germline V gives CDR1 MGHRA, CDR2 YSYEKL.

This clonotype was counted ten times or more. The chain's CDR3 is CASRGEGVGEQFF. CDR3 bases: TGTGCCAGCCGCGGTGAGGGGGTCGGTGAGCAGTTCTTC. The V call is TRBV3-1, the J call TRBJ2-1, with D perhaps matching TRBD1 (6 bases). Between the trimmed V and J ends, which lost 8 bases and 9 bases, there was a span of 17 bases. This CDR3 comprises 13 residues. From germline, CDR1 is LGHDT and CDR2 YNNKEL (reference sequence).

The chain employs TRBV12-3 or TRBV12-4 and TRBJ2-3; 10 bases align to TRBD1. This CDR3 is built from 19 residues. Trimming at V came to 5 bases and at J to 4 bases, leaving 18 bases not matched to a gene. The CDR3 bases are TGTGCCAGCAGTCCACCGGGACAGGGGTATGGTGCGAGCTCAGATACGCAGTATTTT. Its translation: CASSPPGQGYGASSDTQYF.

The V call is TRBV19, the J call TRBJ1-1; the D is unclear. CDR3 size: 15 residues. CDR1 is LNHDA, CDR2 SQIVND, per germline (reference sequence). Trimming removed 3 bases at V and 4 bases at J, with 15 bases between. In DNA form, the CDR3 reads TGTGCCAGTAGTATTCCTCCGCCAGGCACCACTGAAGCTTTCTTT. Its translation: CASSIPPPGTTEAFF. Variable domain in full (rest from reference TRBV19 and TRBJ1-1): DGGITQSPKYLFRKEGQNVTLSCEQNLNHDAMYWYRQDPGQGLRLIYYSQIVNDFQKGDIAEGYSVSREKKESFPLTVTSAQKNPTAFYLCASSIPPPGTTEAFFGQGTRLTVV.

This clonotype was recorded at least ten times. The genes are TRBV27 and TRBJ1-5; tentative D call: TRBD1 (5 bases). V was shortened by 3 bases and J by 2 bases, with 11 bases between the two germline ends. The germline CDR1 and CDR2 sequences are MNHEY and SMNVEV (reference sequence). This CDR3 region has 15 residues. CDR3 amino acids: CASSFSRAGNQPQHF. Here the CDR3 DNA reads TGTGCCAGCAGTTTCTCCAGGGCGGGCAATCAGCCCCAGCATTTT.

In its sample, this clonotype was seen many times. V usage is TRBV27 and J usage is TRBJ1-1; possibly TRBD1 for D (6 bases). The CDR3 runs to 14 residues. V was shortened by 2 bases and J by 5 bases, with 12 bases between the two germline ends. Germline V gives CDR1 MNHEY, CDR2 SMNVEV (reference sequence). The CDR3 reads CASSLQGRGTEAFF. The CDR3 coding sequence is TGTGCCAGCAGTTTACAGGGGAGAGGGACTGAAGCTTTCTTT.

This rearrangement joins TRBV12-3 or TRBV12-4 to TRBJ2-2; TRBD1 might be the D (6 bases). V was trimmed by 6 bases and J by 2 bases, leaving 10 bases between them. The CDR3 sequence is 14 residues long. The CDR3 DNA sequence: TGTGCCAGCAGCTCGGACAGAAACACCGGGGAGCTGTTTTTT. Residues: CASSSDRNTGELFF.

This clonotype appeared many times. The CDR3 sequence is CASSPGGSSYNEQFF. DNA for the CDR3: TGCGCCAGCAGTCCGGGCGGGAGCTCCTACAATGAGCAGTTCTTC. The genes are TRBV4-3 and TRBJ2-1, with 7 bases aligning to TRBD2. With V trimmed by 6 bases and J by 0 bases, 5 bases remained unmatched. The CDR3 has 15 residues. The germline V gene has CDR1 LGHNA and CDR2 YSLEER.

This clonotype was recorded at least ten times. This CDR3 is CASREQGRRQPQHF. CDR3 in DNA: TGTGCCAGCAGGGAACAGGGGAGGCGTCAGCCCCAGCATTTT. This chain joins TRBV6-1 and TRBJ1-5, with TRBD1 identical over 7 bases. There are 14 residues in the CDR3. V shed 6 bases, J shed 6 bases, and the junction held 8 bases outside the gene matches. The germline CDR1 and CDR2 sequences are MNHNS and SASEGT.

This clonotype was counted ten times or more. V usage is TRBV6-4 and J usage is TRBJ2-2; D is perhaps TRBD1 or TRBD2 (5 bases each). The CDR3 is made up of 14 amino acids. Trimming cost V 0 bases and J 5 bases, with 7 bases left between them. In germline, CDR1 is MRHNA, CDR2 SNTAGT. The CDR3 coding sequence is TGTGCCAGCAGTGACTCGGGGGATACCGGGGAGCTGTTTTTT. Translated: CASSDSGDTGELFF.

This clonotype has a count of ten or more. The CDR3 DNA is TGTGCCAGCAGTCCCCCTTGGGTCGGGGAGCTGTTTTTT. Its translation: CASSPPWVGELFF. V is TRBV6-2 or TRBV6-3 and J is TRBJ2-2; D is unclear. This CDR3 is 13 amino acids long. Germline V gene lookup returns CDR1 MNHEY and CDR2 SVGEGT. The V end was cut by 5 bases, the J end by 7 bases, with 11 bases between.

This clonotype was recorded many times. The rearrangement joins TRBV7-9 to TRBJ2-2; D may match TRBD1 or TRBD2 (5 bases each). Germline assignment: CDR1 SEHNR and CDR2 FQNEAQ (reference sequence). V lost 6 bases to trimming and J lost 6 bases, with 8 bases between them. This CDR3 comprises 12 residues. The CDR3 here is CASRGVPGELFF. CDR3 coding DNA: TGTGCCAGCAGGGGGGTCCCCGGGGAGCTGTTTTTT.

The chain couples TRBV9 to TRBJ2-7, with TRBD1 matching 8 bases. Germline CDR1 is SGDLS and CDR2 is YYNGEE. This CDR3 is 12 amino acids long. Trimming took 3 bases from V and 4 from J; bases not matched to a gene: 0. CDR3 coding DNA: TGTGCCAGCAGCGGACAGGGGTACGAGCAGTACTTC. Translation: CASSGQGYEQYF.

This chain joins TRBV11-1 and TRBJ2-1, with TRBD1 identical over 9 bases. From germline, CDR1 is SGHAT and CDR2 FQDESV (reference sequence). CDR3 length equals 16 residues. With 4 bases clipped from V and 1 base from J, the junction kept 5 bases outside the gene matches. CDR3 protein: CASSSRDRESYNEQFF. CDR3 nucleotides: TGTGCCAGCAGCTCTAGGGACAGGGAGTCCTACAATGAGCAGTTCTTC. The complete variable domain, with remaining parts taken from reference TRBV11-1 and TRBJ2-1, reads EAEVAQSPRYKITEKSQAVAFWCDPISGHATLYWYRQILGQGPELLVQFQDESVVDDSQLPKDRFSAERLKGVDSTLKIQPAELGDSAMYLCASSSRDRESYNEQFFGPGTRLTVL.

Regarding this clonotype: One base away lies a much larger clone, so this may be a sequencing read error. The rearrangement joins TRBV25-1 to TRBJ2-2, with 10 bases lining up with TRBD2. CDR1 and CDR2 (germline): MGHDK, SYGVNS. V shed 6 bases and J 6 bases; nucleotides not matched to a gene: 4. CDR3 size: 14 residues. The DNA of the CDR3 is TGTGCCAGCAGGCCTAGCGGGGGTTCCGGGGAGCTGTTTTTT. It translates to CASRPSGGSGELFF.

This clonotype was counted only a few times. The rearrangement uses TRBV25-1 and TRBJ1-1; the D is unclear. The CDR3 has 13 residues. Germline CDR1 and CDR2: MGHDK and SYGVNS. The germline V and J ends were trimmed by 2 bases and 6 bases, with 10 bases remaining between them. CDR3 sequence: CASSELGRAEAFF. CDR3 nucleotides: TGTGCCAGCAGTGAACTAGGGAGGGCTGAAGCTTTCTTT.

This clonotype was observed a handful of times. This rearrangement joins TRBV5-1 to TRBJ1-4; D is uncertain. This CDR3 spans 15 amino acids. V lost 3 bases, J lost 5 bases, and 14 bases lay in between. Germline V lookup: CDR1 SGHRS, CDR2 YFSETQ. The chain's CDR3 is CASSSIGRWNEKLFF. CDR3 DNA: TGCGCCAGCAGCTCGATTGGCAGATGGAATGAAAAACTGTTTTTT.